These 28 T cell receptor beta chains were sequenced from one sample in a study of OX40 agonist ivuxolimab in advanced cancers. Produced via immunoSEQ multiplex PCR; TCRdb's table is partial and in-frame only. Seen here are 50,000 to 85,000 clones, about 85% observed once, and the top ten hold over 4%. The source was CD4+ or CD8+ T cells sorted from blood, collected in a trial of the OX40 agonist ivuxolimab. These TCRs come from an adult with an advanced solid tumor such as melanoma, head and neck, liver or kidney cancer.

The chain carries TRBV10-3 and TRBJ1-1, with unresolved D. Trimming stripped 2 bases from V and 0 bases from J, with 10 bases between. The CDR3 runs 15 residues. Germline V gene lookup returns CDR1 ENHRY and CDR2 SYGVKD. CDR3 nucleotides: TGTGCCATCAGTGAGATCGGGTTCATGAACACTGAAGCTTTCTTT. Translating gives CAISEIGFMNTEAFF.

This clone has more than one count but fewer than ten. The rearrangement uses TRBV29-1 and TRBJ1-1; the match to TRBD1 covers 11 bases. Germline CDR1 is SQVTM and CDR2 is ANQGSEA. V gave up 1 base and J gave up 4 bases; unmatched junction bases: 2. The CDR3 has 14 residues. The CDR3 region has the DNA TGCAGCGTTGAAGGAGGACAGGGGGCCACTGAAGCTTTCTTT. This sequence encodes CSVEGGQGATEAFF.

On this clone itself: This CDR3 is also generated by other DNA sequences in the sample. The chain has TRBV5-6 and TRBJ1-2, with a weak D call TRBD1 (5 bases). The CDR3 loop spans 16 amino acids. The germline CDR1 and CDR2 sequences are SGHDT and YYEEEE. Between the trimmed V and J ends, which lost 1 base and 7 bases, there was a span of 20 bases. CDR3 amino acids: CASSLQSQGPGRGYTF. In DNA form, the CDR3 reads TGTGCCAGCAGCTTGCAGAGTCAGGGTCCGGGACGTGGCTACACCTTC. The whole variable domain, filled in from reference TRBV5-6 and TRBJ1-2, reads DAGVTQSPTHLIKTRGQQVTLRCSPKSGHDTVSWYQQALGQGPQFIFQYYEEEERQRGNFPDRFSGHQFPNYSSELNVNALLLGDSALYLCASSLQSQGPGRGYTFGSGTRLTVV.

This clone came up a few times. The chain couples TRBV18 to TRBJ2-1; no firm D call. This CDR3 region has 14 residues. Germline V gives CDR1 KGHSH, CDR2 LQKENI. V was shortened by 6 bases and J by 6 bases, with 15 bases between the two germline ends. CDR3 sequence: CASSRASSPNEQFF. The CDR3 DNA is TGTGCCAGCTCGCGAGCGTCTAGTCCCAATGAGCAGTTCTTC.

The genes are TRBV5-1 and TRBJ1-4; D is uncertain. The germline CDR1 and CDR2 sequences are SGHRS and YFSETQ. The V and J ends lost 0 bases and 8 bases respectively, with 8 bases between them. This CDR3 comprises 13 residues. CDR3: CASSLEGKEKLFF. The CDR3 DNA reads as TGCGCCAGCAGCTTGGAGGGAAAGGAAAAACTGTTTTTT.

The V and J genes are TRBV9 and TRBJ1-3; D is possibly TRBD1 (5 bases). Germline-derived CDR1 and CDR2 are SGDLS and YYNGEE. This CDR3 has 16 amino acids. V was trimmed by 0 bases and J by 0 bases, leaving 10 bases between them. As DNA, the CDR3 is TGTGCCAGCAGCGTAGCTCCGGGGGACTCTGGAAACACCATATATTTT. Protein product: CASSVAPGDSGNTIYF.

The chain couples TRBV10-3 to TRBJ1-1; D unclear. V was cut by 8 bases and J by 2 bases, with 3 bases left in between. There are 10 residues in the CDR3. Germline V CDR1 and CDR2: ENHRY, SYGVKD. CDR3 coding DNA: TGTGCCATCGGAAACACTGAAGCTTTCTTT. Translated, it gives CAIGNTEAFF.

The gene calls are TRBV5-1 and TRBJ2-3; D is unclear. This CDR3 comprises 16 residues. Per the germline V gene, CDR1 is SGHRS and CDR2 is YFSETQ. V lost 0 bases and J lost 2, with 13 bases in between. The chain's CDR3 is CASSLEGRTPTDTQYF. CDR3 bases: TGCGCCAGCAGCTTGGAGGGCAGAACCCCCACAGATACGCAGTATTTT. The full variable domain, rest sourced from reference TRBV5-1 and TRBJ2-3, is KAGVTQTPRYLIKTRGQQVTLSCSPISGHRSVSWYQQTPGQGLQFLFEYFSETQRNKGNFPGRFSGRQFSNSRSEMNVSTLELGDSALYLCASSLEGRTPTDTQYFGPGTRLTVL.

This clone was picked up one time. The chain carries TRBV14 and TRBJ2-2; weak D call: TRBD2 (6 bases). The V gene's germline CDR1 is SGHDN and CDR2 FVKESK. This CDR3 has 18 residues. V was trimmed by 4 bases and J by 3 bases, leaving 21 bases between them. The CDR3 bases are TGTGCCAGCAGCCTATCGAGGGCAGGTTGGAGGGACACCGGGGAGCTGTTTTTT. Translating it yields CASSLSRAGWRDTGELFF.

The rearrangement links TRBV7-9 to TRBJ1-2, with D unclear. The germline V gene encodes CDR1 SEHNR and CDR2 FQNEAQ (reference sequence). CDR3 length equals 15 residues. Trimming pared 3 bases from V and 7 bases from J, leaving 18 bases between. The CDR3 here is CASSFLADTFGGYTF. DNA for the CDR3: TGTGCCAGCAGCTTTCTGGCCGACACATTTGGTGGCTACACCTTC.

The V call is TRBV7-9, the J call TRBJ2-3; a possible D gene is TRBD2 (5 bases). The V gene's germline CDR1 is SEHNR and CDR2 FQNEAQ (reference sequence). V dropped 5 bases and J dropped 0 bases, with 12 bases sitting between them. The CDR3 sequence is 15 residues long. The CDR3 region is CASSTLASSTDTQYF. As DNA, the CDR3 is TGTGCCAGCAGCACCCTAGCTTCTAGCACAGATACGCAGTATTTT.

This chain uses TRBV18 with TRBJ2-7, with 9 nucleotides matching TRBD1. J gave up 4 bases and V 3 bases, and 7 bases lay outside the gene matches. This CDR3 has 15 amino acids. From germline, CDR1 is KGHSH and CDR2 LQKENI. The CDR3, as DNA: TGTGCCAGCTCACCGACGACAGGGGGGATTTACGAGCAGTACTTC. Translating gives CASSPTTGGIYEQYF. The entire variable domain, with the rest obtained from reference TRBV18 and TRBJ2-7, is as follows: NAGVMQNPRHLVRRRGQEARLRCSPMKGHSHVYWYRQLPEEGLKFMVYLQKENIIDESGMPKERFSAEFPKEGPSILRIQQVVRGDSAAYFCASSPTTGGIYEQYFGPGTRLTVT.

The V and J genes are TRBV30 and TRBJ1-3; unclear D gene. The CDR3 totals 15 residues. V lost 4 bases, J lost 0 bases, and 13 bases lay in between. Germline assignment: CDR1 GTSNPN and CDR2 SVGIG (reference sequence). The CDR3 DNA follows: TGTGCCTGGACGGTAGACTTTAGCTCTGGAAACACCATATATTTT. Translated, it gives CAWTVDFSSGNTIYF.

This sequence joins TRBV25-1 and TRBJ2-1, with no clear D. Germline assignment: CDR1 MGHDK and CDR2 SYGVNS. This CDR3 spans 13 amino acids. Between the trimmed V and J ends, which lost 1 base and 6 bases, there was a span of 7 bases. CDR3 coding DNA: TGTGCCAGCAGTGAATGGGCCAGCAATGAGCAGTTCTTC. As protein: CASSEWASNEQFF.

The V and J genes are TRBV6-1 and TRBJ2-2, with D uncertain. This CDR3 region has 14 residues. The V end lost 8 bases, the J end lost 7 bases, and 17 bases lay between the germline ends. CDR1 is MNHNS and CDR2 is SASEGT in the germline V gene. The CDR3 nucleotides read TGTGCCAGCCTGCCGCTTGGCCCGGGCGGGGAGCTGTTTTTT. It translates to CASLPLGPGGELFF.

V usage is TRBV28 and J usage is TRBJ1-6, with D hard to call. This CDR3 is 16 amino acids long. Trimming shortened V by 5 bases and J by 6 bases, and 17 bases separated the two germline ends. The germline gives CDR1 MDHEN, CDR2 SYDVKM. In DNA, the CDR3 is TGTGCCAGCAGTCCGCAGCGGCGACCGAGTAATTCACCCCTCCACTTT. This gives the protein CASSPQRRPSNSPLHF.

This clone has only a few counts. The V call is TRBV11-2, the J call TRBJ2-7; no clear D gene. V was shortened by 5 bases and J by 2 bases, with 13 bases between the two germline ends. The CDR3 sequence is 14 residues long. The germline V gene has CDR1 SGHAT and CDR2 FQNNGV. CDR3 bases: TGTGCCAGCAGCCCCCTCCGTTTCCCCTACGAGCAGTACTTC. This translates into CASSPLRFPYEQYF. Full variable domain (missing parts from reference TRBV11-2 and TRBJ2-7): EAGVAQSPRYKIIEKRQSVAFWCNPISGHATLYWYQQILGQGPKLLIQFQNNGVVDDSQLPKDRFSAERLKGVDSTLKIQPAKLEDSAVYLCASSPLRFPYEQYFGPGTRLTVT.

The chain uses TRBV28 and TRBJ2-6, with D possibly matching TRBD1 (6 bases). The CDR3 loop spans 17 amino acids. Germline CDR1 MDHEN, CDR2 SYDVKM. V was shortened by 4 bases and J by 2 bases, with 15 bases between the two germline ends. The CDR3, as DNA: TGTGCCAGCAGTTCGCCCCACAGGGCCACTGGGGCCAACGTCCTGACTTTC. As protein: CASSSPHRATGANVLTF.

The rearrangement joins TRBV18 to TRBJ2-3, with D unresolved. The germline V gene has CDR1 KGHSH and CDR2 LQKENI. V gave up 0 bases and J gave up 2 bases, with 3 bases separating them. This CDR3 comprises 13 residues. Here the CDR3 reads CASSPPITDTQYF. CDR3 sequence (DNA): TGTGCCAGCTCACCACCCATCACAGATACGCAGTATTTT. Supplemented by reference TRBV18 and TRBJ2-3, the full variable domain reads NAGVMQNPRHLVRRRGQEARLRCSPMKGHSHVYWYRQLPEEGLKFMVYLQKENIIDESGMPKERFSAEFPKEGPSILRIQQVVRGDSAAYFCASSPPITDTQYFGPGTRLTVL.

The chain employs TRBV2 and TRBJ2-1; TRBD2 is a possible D gene (6 bases). Germline assignment: CDR1 SNHLY and CDR2 FYNNEI. The V and J ends lost 5 bases and 11 bases respectively, with 10 bases between them. The CDR3 is made up of 11 amino acids. The CDR3 protein is CASSLAVQQFF. For the CDR3, the DNA is TGTGCCAGCAGTTTAGCGGTACAGCAGTTCTTC. Full variable domain (remainder filled in from reference TRBV2 and TRBJ2-1): EPEVTQTPSHQVTQMGQEVILRCVPISNHLYFYWYRQILGQKVEFLVSFYNNEISEKSEIFDDQFSVERPDGSNFTLKIRSTKLEDSAMYFCASSLAVQQFFGPGTRLTVL.

The V and J genes are TRBV19 and TRBJ2-3; the match to TRBD2 covers 14 bases. The CDR3 runs 17 residues. The germline gives CDR1 LNHDA, CDR2 SQIVND (reference sequence). V was clipped by 6 bases and J by 1 base; unmatched bases: 6. The CDR3 DNA reads TGTGCCAGTAGCGGACTAGCGGGGGGTACGGGCACAGATACGCAGTATTTT. Translated: CASSGLAGGTGTDTQYF.

The chain links TRBV7-9 to TRBJ2-4; D gene uncertain. Germline V gene data show CDR1 as SEHNR and CDR2 as FQNEAQ (reference sequence). The V and J ends lost 5 bases and 0 bases respectively, with 17 bases between them. The CDR3 is 17 residues long. In DNA, the CDR3 is TGTGCCAGCAGCCCGCCGCTTCGGGTAGTAGCCAAAAACATTCAGTACTTC. This gives the protein CASSPPLRVVAKNIQYF.

The V gene is TRBV30, the J gene TRBJ1-1, with a weak D call TRBD1 (5 bases). The CDR3 spans 13 residues. V was pared by 3 bases and J by 1 base, with 9 bases between. Germline V CDR1 and CDR2: GTSNPN, SVGIG (reference sequence). The DNA of the CDR3 is TGTGCCTGGAGAGGGACCGCGAACACTGAAGCTTTCTTT. This sequence encodes CAWRGTANTEAFF.

The chain combines TRBV27 with TRBJ2-1; 10 nucleotides match TRBD2. With V trimmed by 3 bases and J by 6 bases, 5 bases remained unmatched. The CDR3 has 15 residues. Germline V gene lookup returns CDR1 MNHEY and CDR2 SMNVEV (reference sequence). CDR3 sequence reads: CASSFSLAGPNEQFF. In nucleotides, the CDR3 is TGTGCCAGCAGTTTCTCACTAGCGGGGCCCAATGAGCAGTTCTTC.

The rearrangement uses TRBV9 and TRBJ2-5; D might be TRBD2 (5 bases). The germline V gene encodes CDR1 SGDLS and CDR2 YYNGEE. The CDR3 consists of 17 residues. V lost 4 bases and J lost 2, with 21 bases in between. Here the CDR3 reads CASSPNPTGYGQETQYF. As DNA, the CDR3 is TGTGCCAGCAGCCCCAACCCAACGGGATATGGGCAAGAGACCCAGTACTTC.

The gene calls are TRBV5-1 and TRBJ2-7; D not resolved. CDR1 and CDR2 (germline): SGHRS, YFSETQ. The ends were cut back, 4 bases at V and 7 bases at J, with 9 bases in the middle. CDR3 length: 11 residues. The CDR3 DNA sequence: TGCGCCAGCAGCACCGCCAGGGAGCAGTACTTC. Translated, it gives CASSTAREQYF.

The V gene is TRBV7-2, the J gene TRBJ1-1; no reliable D call. Trimming stripped 6 bases from V and 6 bases from J, with 14 bases between. The CDR3 has 13 amino acids. CDR1 and CDR2 from the germline V gene are SGHTA and FQGNSA. CDR3 nucleotides: TGTGCCAGCAGTTTTCGGGCCGCACCTGAAGCTTTCTTT. Translation: CASSFRAAPEAFF. Combining the CDR3 with reference TRBV7-2 and TRBJ1-1 gives the whole variable domain GAGVSQSPSNKVTEKGKDVELRCDPISGHTALYWYRQSLGQGLEFLIYFQGNSAPDKSGLPSDRFSAERTGGSVSTLTIQRTQQEDSAVYLCASSFRAAPEAFFGQGTRLTVV.

This clone has just a few counts. V and J are TRBV19 and TRBJ1-5; the D is unclear. Germline CDR1 reads LNHDA; CDR2 reads SQIVND (reference sequence). Deletions cut 10 bases from V and 2 bases from J, with 15 bases between. The CDR3 totals 14 residues. This CDR3 reads CATQARQGNQPQHF. For the CDR3, the DNA is TGTGCCACCCAGGCGAGGCAGGGCAATCAGCCCCAGCATTTT.